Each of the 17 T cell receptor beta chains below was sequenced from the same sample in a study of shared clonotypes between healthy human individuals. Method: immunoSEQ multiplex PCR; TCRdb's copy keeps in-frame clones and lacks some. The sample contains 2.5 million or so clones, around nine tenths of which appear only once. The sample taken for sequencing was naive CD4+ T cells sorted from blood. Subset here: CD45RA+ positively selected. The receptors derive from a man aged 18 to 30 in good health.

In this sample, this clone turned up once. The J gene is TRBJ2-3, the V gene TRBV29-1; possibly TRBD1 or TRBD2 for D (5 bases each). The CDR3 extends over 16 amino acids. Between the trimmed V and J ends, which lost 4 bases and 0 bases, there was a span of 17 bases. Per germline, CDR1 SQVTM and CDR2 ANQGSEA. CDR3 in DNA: TGCAGCGTTGTTTCTTTTCGGGGACCTAGCACAGATACGCAGTATTTT. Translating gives CSVVSFRGPSTDTQYF.

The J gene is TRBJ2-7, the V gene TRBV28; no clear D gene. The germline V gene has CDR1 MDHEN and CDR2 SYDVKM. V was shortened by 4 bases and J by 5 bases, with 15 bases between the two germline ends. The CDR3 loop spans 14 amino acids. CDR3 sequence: CASSSPEGLNEQYF. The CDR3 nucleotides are TGTGCCAGCAGTTCCCCCGAAGGGTTGAACGAGCAGTACTTC.

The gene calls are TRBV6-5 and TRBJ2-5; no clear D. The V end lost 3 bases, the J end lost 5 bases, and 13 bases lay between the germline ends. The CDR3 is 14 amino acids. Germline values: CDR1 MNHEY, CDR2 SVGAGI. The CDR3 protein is CASSYKRARETQYF. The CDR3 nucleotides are TGTGCCAGCAGTTATAAAAGGGCTCGGGAGACCCAGTACTTC.

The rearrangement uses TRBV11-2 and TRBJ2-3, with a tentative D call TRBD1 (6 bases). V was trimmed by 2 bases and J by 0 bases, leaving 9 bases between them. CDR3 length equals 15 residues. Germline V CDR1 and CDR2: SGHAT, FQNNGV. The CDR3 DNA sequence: TGTGCCAGCAGCTTACGGACAGCTAGCACAGATACGCAGTATTTT. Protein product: CASSLRTASTDTQYF.

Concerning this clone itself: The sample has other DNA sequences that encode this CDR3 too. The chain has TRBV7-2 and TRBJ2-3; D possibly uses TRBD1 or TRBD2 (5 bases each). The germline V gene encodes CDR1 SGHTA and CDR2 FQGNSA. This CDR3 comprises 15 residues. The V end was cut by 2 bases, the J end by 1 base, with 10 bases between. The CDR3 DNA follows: TGTGCCAGCAGCTTAAGGGGACGGGGCACAGATACGCAGTATTTT. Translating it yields CASSLRGRGTDTQYF.

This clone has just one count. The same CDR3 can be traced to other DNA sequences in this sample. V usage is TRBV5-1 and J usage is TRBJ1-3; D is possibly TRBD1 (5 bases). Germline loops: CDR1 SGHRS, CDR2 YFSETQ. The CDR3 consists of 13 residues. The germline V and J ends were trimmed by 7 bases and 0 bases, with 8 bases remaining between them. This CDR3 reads CASQGSSGNTIYF. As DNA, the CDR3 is TGCGCCAGCCAGGGCTCCTCTGGAAACACCATATATTTT.

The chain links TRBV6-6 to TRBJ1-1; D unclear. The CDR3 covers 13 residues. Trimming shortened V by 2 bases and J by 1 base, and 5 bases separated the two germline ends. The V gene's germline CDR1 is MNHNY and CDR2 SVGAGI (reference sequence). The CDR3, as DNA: TGTGCCAGCAGTTACGACCAGAACACTGAAGCTTTCTTT. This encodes CASSYDQNTEAFF.

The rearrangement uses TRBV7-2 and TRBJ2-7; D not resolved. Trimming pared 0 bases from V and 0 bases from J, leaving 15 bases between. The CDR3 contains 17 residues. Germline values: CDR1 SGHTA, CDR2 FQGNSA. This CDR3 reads CASSLALKGRISYEQYF. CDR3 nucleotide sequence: TGTGCCAGCAGCTTAGCGCTAAAAGGTAGAATCTCCTACGAGCAGTACTTC. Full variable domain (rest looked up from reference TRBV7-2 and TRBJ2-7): GAGVSQSPSNKVTEKGKDVELRCDPISGHTALYWYRQSLGQGLEFLIYFQGNSAPDKSGLPSDRFSAERTGGSVSTLTIQRTQQEDSAVYLCASSLALKGRISYEQYFGPGTRLTVT.

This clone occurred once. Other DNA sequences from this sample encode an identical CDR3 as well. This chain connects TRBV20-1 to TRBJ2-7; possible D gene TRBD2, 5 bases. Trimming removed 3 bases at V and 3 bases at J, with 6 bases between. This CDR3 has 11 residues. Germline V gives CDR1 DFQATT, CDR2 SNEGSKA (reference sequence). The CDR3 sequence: CSASAGYEQYF. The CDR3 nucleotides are TGCAGTGCTAGTGCGGGCTACGAGCAGTACTTC.

CDR3 nucleotide sequence: TGCGCCAGCATTCGTTTTCAAAACACCGGGGAGCTGTTTTTT. As protein: CASIRFQNTGELFF. The rearrangement joins TRBV5-1 to TRBJ2-2; no clear D gene. The CDR3 has 14 residues. Germline CDR1 SGHRS, CDR2 YFSETQ. The V end was cut by 6 bases, the J end by 2 bases, with 11 bases between.

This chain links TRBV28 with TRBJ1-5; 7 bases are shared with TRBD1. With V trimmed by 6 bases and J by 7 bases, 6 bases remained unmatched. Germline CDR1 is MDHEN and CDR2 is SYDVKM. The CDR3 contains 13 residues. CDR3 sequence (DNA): TGTGCCAGCAGACTGGGGACAGTCCAGCCCCAGCATTTT. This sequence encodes CASRLGTVQPQHF.

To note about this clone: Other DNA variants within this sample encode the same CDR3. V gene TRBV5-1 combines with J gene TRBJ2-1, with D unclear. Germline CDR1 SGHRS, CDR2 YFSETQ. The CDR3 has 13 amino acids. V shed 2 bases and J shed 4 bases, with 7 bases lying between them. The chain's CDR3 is CASSLGPYNEQFF. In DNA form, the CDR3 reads TGCGCCAGCAGCTTAGGGCCGTACAATGAGCAGTTCTTC. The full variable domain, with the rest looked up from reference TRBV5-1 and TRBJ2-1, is KAGVTQTPRYLIKTRGQQVTLSCSPISGHRSVSWYQQTPGQGLQFLFEYFSETQRNKGNFPGRFSGRQFSNSRSEMNVSTLELGDSALYLCASSLGPYNEQFFGPGTRLTVL.

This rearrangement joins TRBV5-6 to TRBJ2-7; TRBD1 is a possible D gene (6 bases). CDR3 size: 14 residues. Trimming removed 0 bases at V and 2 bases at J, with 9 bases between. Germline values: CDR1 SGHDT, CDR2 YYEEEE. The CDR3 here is CASSLAGVPYEQYF. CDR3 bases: TGTGCCAGCAGCTTGGCAGGGGTTCCCTACGAGCAGTACTTC. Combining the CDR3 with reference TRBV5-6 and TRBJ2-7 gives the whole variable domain DAGVTQSPTHLIKTRGQQVTLRCSPKSGHDTVSWYQQALGQGPQFIFQYYEEEERQRGNFPDRFSGHQFPNYSSELNVNALLLGDSALYLCASSLAGVPYEQYFGPGTRLTVT.

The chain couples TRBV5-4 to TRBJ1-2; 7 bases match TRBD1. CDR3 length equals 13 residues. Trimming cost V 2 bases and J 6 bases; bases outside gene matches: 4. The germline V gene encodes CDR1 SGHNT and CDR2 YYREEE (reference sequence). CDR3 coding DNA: TGTGCCAGCAGCTTAACAGGGGCCGATGGCTACACCTTC. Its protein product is CASSLTGADGYTF.

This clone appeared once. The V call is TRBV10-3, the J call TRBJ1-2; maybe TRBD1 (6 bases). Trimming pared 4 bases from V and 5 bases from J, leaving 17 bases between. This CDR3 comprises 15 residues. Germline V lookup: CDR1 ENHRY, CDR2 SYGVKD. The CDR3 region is CAISAGTPKAYGYTF. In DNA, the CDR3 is TGTGCCATCAGTGCCGGGACACCCAAGGCTTATGGCTACACCTTC.

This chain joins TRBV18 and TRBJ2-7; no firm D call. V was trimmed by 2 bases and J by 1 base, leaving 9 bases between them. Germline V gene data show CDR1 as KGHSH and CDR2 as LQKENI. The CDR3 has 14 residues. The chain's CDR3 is CASSPVSNSYEQYF. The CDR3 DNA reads TGTGCCAGCTCACCAGTTTCTAATTCCTACGAGCAGTACTTC.

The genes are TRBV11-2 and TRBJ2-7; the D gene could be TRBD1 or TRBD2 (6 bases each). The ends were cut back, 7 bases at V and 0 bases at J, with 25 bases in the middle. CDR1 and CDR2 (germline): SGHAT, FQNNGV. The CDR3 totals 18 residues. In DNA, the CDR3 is TGTGCCAGCACTAAAGTTCGGGGGCCTCTCCCGAGCTCCTACGAGCAGTACTTC. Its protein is CASTKVRGPLPSSYEQYF.